A selection of T cell receptor beta chains follows, all from one sample in a study of CD8 T cells in ankylosing spondylitis. A single record per CDR3 protein comes from TCRdb applying MiXCR to the 5' RACE reads. The table lists over 150,000 distinct CDR3 sequences, 15% to 20% of them singletons. Input material: blood, either unsorted or a sorted T cell fraction (not recorded which). These receptors were taken from a male donor under 35 with ankylosing spondylitis or in good health (not recorded which). Both conserved end residues are part of each CDR3. A D gene is named only where the DNA matches it firmly. Not every row has a clone size; where given, it reads once, few, many or a size class.

TRBD2	TRBV5-1	TRBJ2-5	many	TGCGCCAGCAGCTTGCATCCTAGCGGGGTATACCAAGAGACCCAGTACTTC	CASSLHPSGVYQETQYF
-	TRBV7-2	TRBJ2-2	many	TGTGCCAGCAGCCTAACGGGTATCCTCGACGGGGAGCTGTTTTTT	CASSLTGILDGELFF
TRBD1	TRBV11-2	TRBJ2-1	many	TGTGCCAGCAGCTTAGCGGGACAGAACAATGAGCAGTTCTTC	CASSLAGQNNEQFF
-	TRBV28	TRBJ1-4	few	TGTGCCAGCAGTGTAGGGGATGAAAAACTGTTTTTT	CASSVGDEKLFF
TRBD2	TRBV4-1	TRBJ2-1	-	TGCGCCAGCAGCCAAGAGGGGGAGGGGCAGTTCTTC	CASSQEGEGQFF
-	TRBV27	TRBJ2-1	many	TGTGCCAGCAGTTTATCAGCACATCCCTACAATGAGCAGTTCTTC	CASSLSAHPYNEQFF
TRBD2	TRBV12-3/TRBV12-4	TRBJ2-1	many	TGTGCCAGCACCTGGCCCTTAGCGGGAGGGCCTTCAGATGAGCAGTTCTTC	CASTWPLAGGPSDEQFF
-	TRBV25-1	TRBJ2-6	many	TGTGCCAGCAGTGTGCAAGTGGGTACAAGCTCTGGGGCCAACGTCCTGACTTTC	CASSVQVGTSSGANVLTF
-	TRBV16	TRBJ2-1	many	-	CASSQSFGPGIKFF
-	TRBV5-1	TRBJ1-1	many	TGCGCCAGCACCACCGACAGTTTGAACACTGAAGCTTTCTTT	CASTTDSLNTEAFF
TRBD2	TRBV6-2/TRBV6-3	TRBJ2-7	many	TGTGCCAGCAGGAGAGCGGGAGGTTCCTACGAGCAGTACTTC	CASRRAGGSYEQYF
TRBD2	TRBV11-2	TRBJ2-1	many	TGTGCCAGCAGCTTAGAGGGACTAGATAATGAGCAGTTCTTC	CASSLEGLDNEQFF
TRBD1	TRBV25-1	TRBJ1-4	many	TGTGCCAGCAGCCCAAACCCTGGGCAGGGGGCTGAAAAACTGTTTTTT	CASSPNPGQGAEKLFF
-	TRBV5-1	TRBJ2-3	many	TGCGCCAGCAGCTTGTTGAGGGGAGTGGCCGGGATCACAGATACGCAGTATTTT	CASSLLRGVAGITDTQYF
TRBD1	TRBV30	TRBJ2-7	few	TGTGCCTGGAGTCGCCTCACCGGGACAGGGGCCTACGAGCAGTACTTC	CAWSRLTGTGAYEQYF
TRBD2	TRBV5-1	TRBJ2-1	many	TGCGCCAGCAGGGGAAACCGTGGACTAGCGGTCGCTAGCTCCTACAATGAGCAGTTCTTC	CASRGNRGLAVASSYNEQFF
TRBD2	TRBV11-3	TRBJ2-1	-	TGTGCCAGCAGCCAGGGAGCGGGGAGCTCCTACAATGAGCAGTTCTTC	CASSQGAGSSYNEQFF
TRBD2	TRBV5-1	TRBJ2-1	many	TGCGCCAGTAGCGGGAGGGGCAATGAGCAGTTCTTC	CASSGRGNEQFF
TRBD2	TRBV11-3	TRBJ2-3	-	TGTGCCAGCAGCCCTAGCGGGAGTCCTACGCAGTATTTT	CASSPSGSPTQYF
-	TRBV9	TRBJ1-1	many	TGTGCCAGCAGTCTCCGGGACGAGGCTTTCTTT	CASSLRDEAFF
TRBD1	TRBV12-3/TRBV12-4	TRBJ1-1	-	TGTGCCAGCAGCCGTCCCAAGACAGGGGGCACTGAAGCTTTCTTT	CASSRPKTGGTEAFF
-	TRBV9	TRBJ1-6	-	TGTGCCAGCAGCGTAGGGCAGATGGCTTCACCCCTCCACTTT	CASSVGQMASPLHF
-	TRBV29-1	TRBJ1-1	many	TGCAGCGCCCATGCGGGTGAAGCTTTCTTT	CSAHAGEAFF
TRBD1	TRBV5-1	TRBJ1-6	many	TGCGCCAGCAGCCTCGGACAGGGAGGGAATTCACCCCTCCACTTT	CASSLGQGGNSPLHF
-	TRBV5-6	TRBJ2-1	many	TGTGCCAGCAGCTCTTACGGTGGCAATGAGCAGTTCTTC	CASSSYGGNEQFF
TRBD2	TRBV20-1	TRBJ2-5	once	TGCAGTGCCCCAGTGGGACTACGCAGTGAGACCCAGTACTTC	CSAPVGLRSETQYF
-	TRBV20-1	TRBJ1-5	many	TGCAGTGCTAGAGTCGGGAGCAATCAGCCCCAGCATTTT	CSARVGSNQPQHF
-	TRBV5-1	TRBJ1-2	many	TGCGCCAGCTCGGGACTCGGGGGCTACACCTTC	CASSGLGGYTF
TRBD2	TRBV7-9	TRBJ2-7	-	TGTGCCAGCAGCTCCGAACCGGCCGCACTAGCGGGAGTTGTCGAGCAGTACTTC	CASSSEPAALAGVVEQYF
TRBD2	TRBV12-3/TRBV12-4	TRBJ2-1	-	TGTGCCAGCAGTTCTAGCGGGAGATTGCGCTCCTACAATGAGCAGTTCTTC	CASSSSGRLRSYNEQFF
-	TRBV6-5	TRBJ1-4	-	TGTGCCGTGGGGGGGGGAGGCAATGAAAAACTGTTTTTT	CAVGGGGNEKLFF
-	TRBV9	TRBJ2-1	many	TGTGCCAGCAGCGTAGGGGGGTGGGGCAGGGGCAATGAGCAGTTCTTC	CASSVGGWGRGNEQFF
-	TRBV19	TRBJ2-1	-	TGTGCCAGTAGTATAGATCCCGCTGAGCAGTTCTTC	CASSIDPAEQFF
-	TRBV6-1	TRBJ2-7	few	TGTGCCAGCAGCATGCGGACGAGCTCCTACGAGCAGTACTTC	CASSMRTSSYEQYF
TRBD2	TRBV9	TRBJ2-2	many	TGTGCCAGCAGCAGGGCTAGCGGGAGGGGTAACACCGGGGAGCTGTTTTTT	CASSRASGRGNTGELFF
TRBD2	TRBV6-4	TRBJ2-2	many	TGTGCCAGCAGTGGGACTAGCGGGAGCACCGGGGAGCTGTTTTTT	CASSGTSGSTGELFF
-	TRBV15	TRBJ1-1	many	TGTGCCACCAGCAGAGAGAACAGGGCGGGTGAAGCTTTCTTT	CATSRENRAGEAFF
-	TRBV20-1	TRBJ1-1	many	TGCAGTGCTAGGGCGCCACACCGGGACCTTTCAGGGTACACTGAAGCTTTCTTT	CSARAPHRDLSGYTEAFF
-	TRBV4-3	TRBJ2-1	-	TGCGCCAGCAGCCAGGCCGACACAGGGTCCTACAATGAGCAGTTCTTC	CASSQADTGSYNEQFF
-	TRBV29-1	TRBJ2-1	few	TGCAGCGTTTTAGTAGTGGGCGGGGAGACCTACAATGAGCAGTTCTTC	CSVLVVGGETYNEQFF
TRBD2	TRBV28	TRBJ2-7	many	TGTGCCAGCAGTTTAAGGGCGGGACTAGTATTACGCGAGCAGTACTTC	CASSLRAGLVLREQYF
TRBD2	TRBV5-6	TRBJ2-3	-	TGTGCCAGCAGTTCCACGGGACTAGACCACACAGATACGCAGTATTTT	CASSSTGLDHTDTQYF
-	TRBV12-3/TRBV12-4	TRBJ2-1	many	TGTGCCAGCAGTTTAGCCAGTCCGGCGAGGGGGGAGCAGTTCTTC	CASSLASPARGEQFF
-	TRBV20-1	TRBJ1-1	many	TGCAGTGCCGCCCTACAGGGTCGGAGGACTGAAGCTTTCTTT	CSAALQGRRTEAFF
-	TRBV20-1	TRBJ2-1	few	TGCAGTGCTTGGGGACCCTCTACTGAGCAGTTCTTC	CSAWGPSTEQFF
-	TRBV11-2	TRBJ2-2	many	TGTGCCAGCAGCGCCTTGGACAGACCCGGGGAGCTGTTTTTT	CASSALDRPGELFF
-	TRBV30	TRBJ2-3	few	TGTGCCTGGAGTCCGACTGGGGCTAGCACAGATACGCAGTATTTT	CAWSPTGASTDTQYF
-	TRBV6-2/TRBV6-3	TRBJ1-2	many	TGTGCCAGCAGCCAGATCACTACGTCGGGCTACACCTTC	CASSQITTSGYTF
-	TRBV24-1	TRBJ1-2	many	TGTGCCACCAGTGATTTCGGGGATCATGGCTACACCTTC	CATSDFGDHGYTF
-	TRBV2	TRBJ2-1	many	TGTGCCAGCAGCGCCGGGAACTCCTACAATGAGCAGTTCTTC	CASSAGNSYNEQFF
-	TRBV6-5	TRBJ2-5	many	TGTGCCAGCAGTTTAACCCCAGGGAAGGGAGAGACCCAGTACTTC	CASSLTPGKGETQYF
-	TRBV5-5	TRBJ1-4	many	TGTGCCAGCAGCTTCACCGGGCTCCCGGAGGGAAAACTGTTTTTT	CASSFTGLPEGKLFF
-	TRBV7-9	TRBJ2-3	many	TGTGCCAGCAGCTTAATGTCTAGCACAGATACGCAGTATTTT	CASSLMSSTDTQYF
-	TRBV12-3/TRBV12-4	TRBJ2-3	many	TGTGCCAGCAGTTTGAGCGGAGGCACAGATACGCAGTATTTT	CASSLSGGTDTQYF
-	TRBV29-1	TRBJ1-2	few	TGCAGCGTAGGAGGGGCGGAATATGGCTACACCTTC	CSVGGAEYGYTF
TRBD1	TRBV6-2/TRBV6-3	TRBJ2-3	-	TGTGCCAGCAGTTACTCCGGACAGGGGACAGATACGCAGTATTTT	CASSYSGQGTDTQYF
-	TRBV6-6	TRBJ1-2	many	TGTGCCAGCAGTTACTCGCAGGGAAACTATGGCTACACCTTC	CASSYSQGNYGYTF
-	TRBV20-1	TRBJ2-7	-	TGCAGTGCCGTGTTCCGGGAGTCCGAGCAGTACTTC	CSAVFRESEQYF
TRBD2	TRBV12-3/TRBV12-4	TRBJ2-3	many	TGTGCCAGCAGTTTGGGACTAGTCACAGATACGCAGTATTTT	CASSLGLVTDTQYF